This TCR beta chain was profiled in a study of shared clonotypes between healthy human individuals (dated by TCRdb to the early 2020s). Notes on the research overall: Three men and two women, aged 18 to 49 years, made up the cohort. Per donor, three plates each were used for CD4 naive and CD4 memory, two for CD8 naive, and one for CD8 memory. Per donor, leukapheresis produced somewhere between about 0.94 and 9 billion PBMCs. To increase sequencing depth and limit assay-specific biases, different laboratories used diverse techniques to prepare libraries and sequence TCR repertoires. To estimate repertoire size and how much clonotype sharing occurs between individuals, the study deeply sequenced the blood TCR repertoires of five or six healthy adults.

Results the study describes overall, beyond this receptor: Pairwise subsampling indicated that sequencing depth was expected to affect the degree of clonotype sharing among donors. Sampling was limited to blood, and TCR repertoires in tissue likely differ from TCR repertoires in blood. Naive subsets generally had larger estimated clonotype richness than memory subsets. Sharing across a few donors was observed for approximately 4.6% of naive CD4, 3.5% of naive CD8, over 2% of memory CD4, and roughly 0.4% of memory CD8 clonotypes. Even with the large sequencing depth, rarefaction of the sorted-subset datasets indicated that sequencing was incomplete. Because the study included only a small number of donors, the genetic and exposure-history diversity represented was limited. Compared with non-shared clonotypes, clonotypes shared by all four sorted-subset donors had higher generation probabilities.

Spanning cysteine to phenylalanine, the CDR3 consists of 15 amino acids. Of all the DNA, just the CDR3 is kept, 45 bases in frame from base 1. Taken from the germline V gene (reference sequence), the CDR1 and CDR2 loops are MNHEY and SMNVEV. The junction shows trimming of 6 bases on V and 0 bases on J, plus 14 bases between the germline ends. To note about this clone: Its antigen is currently not known. Per-base quality was not reported, and no clone a single base away is much larger than it.

Using the deep immunoSEQ assay, TCR CDR3 regions were amplified from genomic DNA by multiplex PCR. Genomic DNA extracted from each cell subset was distributed evenly over all wells of several immunoSEQ 96-well plates, and each plate served as one replicate. For sorted subsets, each replicate PCR was loaded with 200 ng genomic DNA, equivalent to 25,000 to 30,000 T cell genomes. Purified libraries were quantified with a Qubit 3.0 fluorometer, sized on a Bioanalyzer 2100, and re-quantified with the KAPA Library Quantification kit. A separate single-read 150-cycle Illumina NextSeq 550 flow cell was used to sequence each immunoSEQ 96-well plate. The authors' pipeline ran thus. Because only junctional sequences without quality scores were contained in the immunoSEQ output, filtering matching that applied to full-length reads could not be performed. Sequences were annotated with PyIR, a Python wrapper for IgBLAST v1.9, and V/J genes and CDR3 were assigned using IMGT germline references. Any read was removed if the V/J assignment was weak (E-value above 1e-6), the CDR3 was missing, or the read contained stop codons, out-of-frame junctions, or ambiguous translated residues. V3J clonotypes were defined by identical inferred V gene, J gene, and CDR3 amino acid sequence. Percentage overlap between repertoires was computed as shared unique clonotypes divided by the size of the smaller repertoire. Three approaches were used to assess repertoire richness: RTK rarefaction, the Chao1 estimator, and Recon v2.1 estimates of unobserved clonotypes. OLGA was used to compute generation probabilities for all TCRbeta clonotypes that the gDNA method yielded from a handful of donors. TCRdb holds this immuneACCESS table with in-frame rearrangements only. Some clones are missing; in checked studies, unresolved V genes explain under half, and the rest has no known cause. V, J and clone size were drawn from that table, and D and trimming were deduced from the DNA. The sample yields about 1 million clones; roughly 80% were counted once. The top ten constitute roughly 1.4% of the sample.

The donors were healthy, HIV-negative adults with no recently reported acute infections or vaccinations. Only Caucasian adults living in Nashville, Tennessee, USA were represented among the donors. CD4+ T cells were enriched through magnetic negative selection, after which naive cells were positively selected on CD45RA and the remaining negative fraction served as the memory subset. Blood was collected by leukapheresis, and PBMCs were isolated by Ficoll-Histopaque density gradient centrifugation and then cryopreserved in liquid nitrogen vapor phase. Purity and quantity of every magnetically sorted T cell population were checked by analytical flow cytometry. From each sorted fraction, genomic DNA was isolated and quantified by UV absorbance on a Nanodrop 2000c.

The origin of this receptor is a man between 18 and 35 years old in good health. The sample consisted of memory CD4+ T cells sorted from blood. The cell subset or site label, as the study defines it: CD45RA-negative fraction. The chain is encoded by TRBV27 joined to TRBJ1-2, with TRBD1 as a weak D call on 6 bases. The bases read TGTGCCAGCAGGCCACAGGGCCCCGCTAACTATGGCTACACCTTC. It translates as CASRPQGPANYGYTF.